The 26 T cell receptor beta chains below were found in one sample sequenced in a study of blood T cell repertoires in COVID-19. Some clones are missing from TCRdb's copy, which holds only in-frame ones; the method was immunoSEQ multiplex PCR. The sample has 210,000 or so clones; around 90% are singletons. Sequenced sample: peripheral blood. The receptor set was obtained from a woman between 18 and 29 years old who had recovered from COVID-19.

This clone was seen only once. This chain links TRBV5-1 with TRBJ1-5, with 7 positions matching TRBD1. Trimming removed 0 bases from V and 7 bases from J; junction bases left unmatched: 4. Germline V gives CDR1 SGHRS, CDR2 YFSETQ. The CDR3 totals 14 residues. The CDR3 reads CASSLDRGSQPQHF. CDR3 nucleotides: TGCGCCAGCAGCTTGGACAGGGGAAGCCAGCCCCAGCATTTT.

This chain links TRBV4-3 with TRBJ2-7; 14 bases agree with TRBD2. The CDR3 runs to 17 residues. Germline CDR1 LGHNA, CDR2 YSLEER. V was pared by 1 base and J by 4 bases, with 6 bases of the junction left unmatched. The CDR3 nucleotides read TGCGCCAGCAGCCAAGGGACTAGCGGGAGGTCGGGTTACGAGCAGTACTTC. It yields the protein CASSQGTSGRSGYEQYF.

This chain joins TRBV5-1 and TRBJ1-3; TRBD1 matches at 8 bases. V was pared by 3 bases and J by 0 bases, with 11 bases of the junction left unmatched. Germline CDR1 SGHRS, CDR2 YFSETQ. The CDR3 is 18 amino acids. CDR3 sequence (DNA): TGCGCCAGCAGCTCGCACACTTCAGGGGGCGCCTCTGGAAACACCATATATTTT. It specifies CASSSHTSGGASGNTIYF.

V gene TRBV3-1 (or the pseudogene TRBV3-2) combines with J gene TRBJ2-2, with D perhaps TRBD1 (6 bases). Germline V gene data show CDR1 as LGHDT and CDR2 as YNNKEL (reference sequence). The CDR3 length is 17 residues. V was shortened by 0 bases and J by 1 base, with 12 bases between the two germline ends. CDR3 loop: CASSQDERTENTGELFF. Written as DNA, the CDR3 is TGTGCCAGCAGCCAAGATGAAAGGACAGAGAACACCGGGGAGCTGTTTTTT.

This clone was picked up one time. V and J are TRBV2 and TRBJ2-1; 14 bases map to TRBD2. Germline V gene data show CDR1 as SNHLY and CDR2 as FYNNEI. V trimming: 5 bases; J trimming: 7 bases; junction bases outside the gene matches: 7. CDR3 length equals 16 residues. The CDR3 loop reads CASSHGLAGGRNEQFF. The CDR3 DNA is TGTGCCAGCAGTCACGGACTAGCGGGAGGTCGGAATGAGCAGTTCTTC.

This rearrangement joins TRBV7-9 to TRBJ2-1; D call uncertain. V was clipped by 6 bases and J by 5 bases, with 8 bases between them. CDR3 length: 12 amino acids. From germline, CDR1 is SEHNR and CDR2 FQNEAQ (reference sequence). CDR3 protein: CASRSRDNEQFF. CDR3 nucleotides: TGTGCCAGCAGGTCGCGTGACAATGAGCAGTTCTTC.

V gene TRBV12-3 or TRBV12-4 combines with J gene TRBJ1-3; no definite D call. The CDR3 loop spans 11 amino acids. V gave up 7 bases and J gave up 6 bases, with 7 bases separating them. CDR3 DNA sequence: TGTGCCAGCACCTTAAAAAACACCATATATTTT. This codes for CASTLKNTIYF.

This chain joins TRBV5-6 and TRBJ2-2; TRBD2 aligns across 14 bases. CDR3 length: 16 amino acids. V shed 4 bases, J shed 7 bases, and the junction held 6 bases outside the gene matches. Germline CDR1 reads SGHDT; CDR2 reads YYEEEE. The CDR3 nucleotides are TGTGCCAGCAGCCTGGGACTAGCGGGAGTGGGCGGGGAGCTGTTTTTT. Translation: CASSLGLAGVGGELFF.

The chain is built from TRBV15 and TRBJ2-7; TRBD2 aligns across 8 bases. CDR1 and CDR2 (germline): LNHNV, YYDKDF (reference sequence). V lost 1 base, J lost 1 base, and 15 bases stayed unmatched. The CDR3 has 19 amino acids. CDR3 protein: CATSRGWGKAGARSYEQYF. For the CDR3, the DNA is TGTGCCACCAGCAGAGGATGGGGGAAAGCGGGAGCTAGGTCCTACGAGCAGTACTTC.

This clone was recorded only once. This sequence joins TRBV9 and TRBJ2-7; the D is unclear. The ends were cut back, 4 bases at V and 4 bases at J, with 12 bases in the middle. The V gene's germline CDR1 is SGDLS and CDR2 YYNGEE. CDR3 size: 13 residues. DNA of the CDR3: TGTGCCAGCAGCCCCGCGGAAGGTTACGAGCAGTACTTC. Amino acids: CASSPAEGYEQYF. The whole variable domain, remainder taken from reference TRBV9 and TRBJ2-7, is DSGVTQTPKHLITATGQRVTLRCSPRSGDLSVYWYQQSLDQGLQFLIQYYNGEERAKGNILERFSAQQFPDLHSELNLSSLELGDSALYFCASSPAEGYEQYFGPGTRLTVT.

A note on this clone: One end of the junction varies from germline; a read error may be responsible. V and J are TRBV7-9 and TRBJ1-2, with D hard to call. CDR1 and CDR2 from the germline V gene are SEHNR and FQNEAQ (reference sequence). CDR3 length: 13 residues. In DNA, the CDR3 is TGCGCCAGCAGCTTAGATGAGGTGGATGGCTACACCTTC. This gives the protein CASSLDEVDGYTF.

The V and J genes are TRBV7-7 and TRBJ2-5, with 7 bases fitting TRBD2. Trimming removed 2 bases from V and 5 bases from J; junction bases left unmatched: 5. Per germline, CDR1 SSHAT and CDR2 FNYEAQ (reference sequence). The CDR3 consists of 14 residues. The CDR3 sequence: CASSLYKRDETQYF. For the CDR3, the DNA is TGTGCCAGCAGCTTATACAAGCGGGATGAGACCCAGTACTTC. The full variable domain, with the rest looked up from reference TRBV7-7 and TRBJ2-5, is GAGVSQSPRYKVTKRGQDVTLRCDPISSHATLYWYQQALGQGPEFLTYFNYEAQPDKSGLPSDRFSAERPEGSISTLTIQRTEQRDSAMYRCASSLYKRDETQYFGPGTRLLVL.

The chain carries TRBV11-3 and TRBJ2-1; tentative D call: TRBD2 (6 bases). V gave up 1 base and J gave up 6 bases, with 13 bases separating them. This CDR3 comprises 15 residues. Looked up from germline, CDR1 is SGHNT and CDR2 is YENEEA. The CDR3 nucleotides read TGTGCCAGCAGCTTAGGGGCGGAGGGGTCCAATGAGCAGTTCTTC. This codes for CASSLGAEGSNEQFF.

V gene TRBV24-1 combines with J gene TRBJ2-1, with 9 bases identical to TRBD1. The CDR3 has 16 residues. Germline values: CDR1 KGHDR, CDR2 SFDVKD. V dropped 5 bases and J dropped 7; count of bases not matched to a gene: 11. CDR3 DNA: TGTGCCACCAGTGCCGGGACAGGGCAAAGGGCTAATGAGCAGTTCTTC. Translation gives CATSAGTGQRANEQFF.

The V and J genes are TRBV14 and TRBJ1-3, with D unclear. Germline V gene data show CDR1 as SGHDN and CDR2 as FVKESK. Trimming stripped 3 bases from V and 0 bases from J, with 27 bases between. The CDR3 is 21 amino acids. The CDR3 DNA reads as TGTGCCAGCAGCCATACCTGGACTGGACCTGGGTCGATGAGCTCTGGAAACACCATATATTTT. Translated: CASSHTWTGPGSMSSGNTIYF.

This chain uses TRBV6-5 with TRBJ2-7, with 7 bases lining up with TRBD2. The CDR3 covers 16 residues. With V trimmed by 0 bases and J by 0 bases, 5 bases remained unmatched. From germline, CDR1 is MNHEY and CDR2 SVGAGI. CDR3 nucleotide sequence: TGTGCCAGCAGTTACTCGTCTAGCGGATACTCCTACGAGCAGTACTTC. As protein: CASSYSSSGYSYEQYF.

As regards this clone: Within the sample, other DNA sequences also encode this same CDR3. This rearrangement joins TRBV9 to TRBJ1-5; possibly TRBD1 for D (5 bases). From germline, CDR1 is SGDLS and CDR2 YYNGEE. V dropped 3 bases and J dropped 7 bases, with 14 bases sitting between them. This CDR3 has 14 amino acids. The CDR3 DNA reads TGTGCCAGCAGCGCCGGGGGGGGAGGACAGCCCCAGCATTTT. As protein: CASSAGGGGQPQHF.

The V and J genes are TRBV7-9 and TRBJ2-1; TRBD2 agrees at 13 bases. Germline CDR1 and CDR2: SEHNR and FQNEAQ (reference sequence). The J segment lost 7 bases and the V segment lost 6 bases, leaving 3 bases of the junction unmatched. The CDR3 has 14 amino acids. CDR3: CASSGTSGMNEQFF. The CDR3, as DNA: TGTGCCAGCAGTGGGACTAGCGGGATGAATGAGCAGTTCTTC.

The chain uses TRBV29-1 and TRBJ1-2; D remains ambiguous. Germline CDR1 SQVTM, CDR2 ANQGSEA. This CDR3 has 13 amino acids. V lost 6 bases and J 2 bases, leaving 13 bases between the germline ends. The CDR3 sequence is CSVLEGGNYGYTF. The CDR3 nucleotides read TGCAGCGTCCTAGAAGGTGGCAACTATGGCTACACCTTC.

The chain uses TRBV7-2 and TRBJ2-5, with D possibly being TRBD1 (6 bases). This CDR3 spans 13 amino acids. V dropped 3 bases and J dropped 4 bases, with 9 bases sitting between them. CDR1 is SGHTA and CDR2 is FQGNSA in the germline V gene. Here the CDR3 reads CASSFQGGETQYF. CDR3 nucleotide sequence: TGTGCCAGCAGCTTTCAAGGGGGAGAGACCCAGTACTTC.

This clone occurred once. The CDR3 loop is CASSPNGALYGYTF. CDR3 in DNA: TGCGCCAGCAGCCCGAATGGGGCCCTCTATGGCTACACCTTC. V usage is TRBV5-1 and J usage is TRBJ1-2; D may be TRBD1 (5 bases). Germline assignment: CDR1 SGHRS and CDR2 YFSETQ. V was shortened by 4 bases and J by 4 bases, with 14 bases between the two germline ends. CDR3 length: 14 residues.

To note about this clone: Other DNA sequences of this sample code for an identical CDR3. The V gene is TRBV30, the J gene TRBJ2-3, with D possibly matching TRBD1 (5 bases). The germline V and J ends were trimmed by 0 bases and 2 bases, with 9 bases remaining between them. CDR3 length equals 14 residues. Germline-derived CDR1 and CDR2 are GTSNPN and SVGIG (reference sequence). The CDR3 nucleotides read TGTGCCTGGAGTGTAGGGGTTATCACAGATACGCAGTATTTT. The encoded protein is CAWSVGVITDTQYF.

This sequence joins TRBV7-9 and TRBJ2-7; perhaps TRBD2 as D (6 bases). The length of the CDR3 is 13 residues. The V gene's germline CDR1 is SEHNR and CDR2 FQNEAQ (reference sequence). Trimming stripped 5 bases from V and 3 bases from J, with 11 bases between. CDR3 sequence reads: CASSAKTSYEQYF. CDR3 sequence (DNA): TGTGCCAGCAGCGCAAAGACTAGCTACGAGCAGTACTTC. Combining the CDR3 with reference TRBV7-9 and TRBJ2-7 gives the whole variable domain DTGVSQNPRHKITKRGQNVTFRCDPISEHNRLYWYRQTLGQGPEFLTYFQNEAQLEKSRLLSDRFSAERPKGSFSTLEIQRTEQGDSAMYLCASSAKTSYEQYFGPGTRLTVT.

The V and J genes are TRBV27 and TRBJ1-2; 8 bases are shared with TRBD1. The trim removed 6 bases at V and 8 bases at J, leaving 11 bases unmatched. The length of the CDR3 is 14 residues. The germline V gene encodes CDR1 MNHEY and CDR2 SMNVEV (reference sequence). The CDR3 here is CASSEYDRGPGYTF. The CDR3 DNA follows: TGTGCCAGCAGCGAGTACGACAGGGGTCCCGGCTACACCTTC.

This chain links TRBV27 with TRBJ2-2, with 12 bases identical to TRBD2. The CDR3 runs 17 residues. With V trimmed by 5 bases and J by 2 bases, 6 bases remained unmatched. Germline lookup yields CDR1 MNHEY and CDR2 SMNVEV (reference sequence). The CDR3 loop is CASSGRLAGANTGELFF. In nucleotides, the CDR3 is TGTGCCAGCAGTGGACGACTAGCGGGAGCCAACACCGGGGAGCTGTTTTTT.

The rearrangement links TRBV4-1 to TRBJ2-3; the D is unclear. The length of the CDR3 is 16 residues. CDR1 is MGHRA and CDR2 is YSYEKL in the germline V gene. The ends were cut back, 1 base at V and 0 bases at J, with 11 bases in the middle. CDR3 nucleotide sequence: TGCGCCAGCAGCCAAGTACCCGCGATGAGCACAGATACGCAGTATTTT. Its translation is CASSQVPAMSTDTQYF.